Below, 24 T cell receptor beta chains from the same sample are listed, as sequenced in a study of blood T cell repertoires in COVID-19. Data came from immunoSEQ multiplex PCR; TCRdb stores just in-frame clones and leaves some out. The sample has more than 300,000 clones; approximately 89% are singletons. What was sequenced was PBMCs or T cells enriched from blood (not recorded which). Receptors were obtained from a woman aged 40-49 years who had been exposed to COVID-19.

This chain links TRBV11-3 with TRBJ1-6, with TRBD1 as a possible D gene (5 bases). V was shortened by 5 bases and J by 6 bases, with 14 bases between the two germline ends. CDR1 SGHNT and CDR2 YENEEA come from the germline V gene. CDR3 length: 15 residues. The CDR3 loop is CASSQTRGSNSPLHF. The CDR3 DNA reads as TGTGCCAGCAGCCAGACTCGGGGGAGTAATTCACCCCTCCACTTT. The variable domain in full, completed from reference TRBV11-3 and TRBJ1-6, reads EAGVVQSPRYKIIEKKQPVAFWCNPISGHNTLYWYLQNLGQGPELLIRYENEEAVDDSQLPKDRFSAERLKGVDSTLKIQPAELGDSAVYLCASSQTRGSNSPLHFGNGTRLTVT.

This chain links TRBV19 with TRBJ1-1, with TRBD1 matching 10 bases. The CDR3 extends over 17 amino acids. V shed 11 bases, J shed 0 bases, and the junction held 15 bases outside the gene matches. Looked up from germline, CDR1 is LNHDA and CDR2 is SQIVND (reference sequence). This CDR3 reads CASRDRGGGLMNTEAFF. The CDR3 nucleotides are TGTGCCTCCCGGGACAGGGGAGGAGGGCTCATGAACACTGAAGCTTTCTTT.

This CDR3 reads CASMTSGGLNTEAFF. CDR3 coding DNA: TGTGCCAGCATGACGTCTGGGGGCTTGAACACTGAAGCTTTCTTT. The chain has TRBV7-2 and TRBJ1-1; a weak D match, TRBD1 (6 bases). The V end was cut by 7 bases, the J end by 0 bases, with 15 bases between. Germline lookup yields CDR1 SGHTA and CDR2 FQGNSA. This CDR3 region has 15 residues. Drawing the rest from reference TRBV7-2 and TRBJ1-1, the complete variable domain is GAGVSQSPSNKVTEKGKDVELRCDPISGHTALYWYRQSLGQGLEFLIYFQGNSAPDKSGLPSDRFSAERTGGSVSTLTIQRTQQEDSAVYLCASMTSGGLNTEAFFGQGTRLTVV.

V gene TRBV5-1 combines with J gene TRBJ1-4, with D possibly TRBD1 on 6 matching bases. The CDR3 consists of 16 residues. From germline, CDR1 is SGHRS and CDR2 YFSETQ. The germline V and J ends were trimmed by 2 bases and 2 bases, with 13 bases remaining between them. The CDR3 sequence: CASSLQGTLTNEKLFF. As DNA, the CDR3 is TGCGCCAGCAGCTTACAGGGAACTTTGACTAATGAAAAACTGTTTTTT.

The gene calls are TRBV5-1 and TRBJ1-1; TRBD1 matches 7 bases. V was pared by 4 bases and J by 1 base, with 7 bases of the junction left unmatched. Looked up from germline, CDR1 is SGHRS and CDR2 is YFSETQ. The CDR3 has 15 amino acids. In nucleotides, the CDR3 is TGCGCCAGCAGCCTGGGACAGTTGGAGAACACTGAAGCTTTCTTT. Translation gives CASSLGQLENTEAFF. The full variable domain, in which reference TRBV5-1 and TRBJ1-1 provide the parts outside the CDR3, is KAGVTQTPRYLIKTRGQQVTLSCSPISGHRSVSWYQQTPGQGLQFLFEYFSETQRNKGNFPGRFSGRQFSNSRSEMNVSTLELGDSALYLCASSLGQLENTEAFFGQGTRLTVV.

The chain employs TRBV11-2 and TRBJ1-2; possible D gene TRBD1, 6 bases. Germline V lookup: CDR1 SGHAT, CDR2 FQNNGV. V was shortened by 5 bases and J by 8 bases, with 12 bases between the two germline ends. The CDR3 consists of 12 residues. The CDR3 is CASSLDRLGYTF. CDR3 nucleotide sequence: TGTGCCAGCAGCCTGGACAGACTCGGCTACACCTTC.

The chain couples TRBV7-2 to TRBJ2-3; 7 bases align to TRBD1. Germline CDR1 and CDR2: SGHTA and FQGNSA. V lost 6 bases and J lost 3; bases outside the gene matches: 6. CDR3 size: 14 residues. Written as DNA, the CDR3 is TGTGCCAGCAGACCCGAGACAGGGACAGATACGCAGTATTTT. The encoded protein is CASRPETGTDTQYF.

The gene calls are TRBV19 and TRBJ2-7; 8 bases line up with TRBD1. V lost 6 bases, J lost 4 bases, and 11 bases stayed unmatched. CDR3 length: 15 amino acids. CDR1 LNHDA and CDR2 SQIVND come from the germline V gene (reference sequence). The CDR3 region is CASSPTTGVRYEQYF. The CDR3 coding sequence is TGTGCCAGTAGCCCGACGACAGGGGTGCGGTACGAGCAGTACTTC.

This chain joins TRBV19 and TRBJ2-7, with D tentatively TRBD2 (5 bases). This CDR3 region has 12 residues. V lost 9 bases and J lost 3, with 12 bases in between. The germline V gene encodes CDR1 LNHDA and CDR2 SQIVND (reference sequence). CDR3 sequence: CASGDYDYEQYF. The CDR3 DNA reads TGTGCCAGCGGAGACTACGACTACGAGCAGTACTTC.

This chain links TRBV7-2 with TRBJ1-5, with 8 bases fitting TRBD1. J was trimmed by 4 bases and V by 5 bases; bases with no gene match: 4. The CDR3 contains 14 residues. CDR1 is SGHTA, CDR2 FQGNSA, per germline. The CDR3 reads CASSDRQGNQPQHF. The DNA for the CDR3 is TGTGCCAGCAGCGACAGACAGGGGAATCAGCCCCAGCATTTT.

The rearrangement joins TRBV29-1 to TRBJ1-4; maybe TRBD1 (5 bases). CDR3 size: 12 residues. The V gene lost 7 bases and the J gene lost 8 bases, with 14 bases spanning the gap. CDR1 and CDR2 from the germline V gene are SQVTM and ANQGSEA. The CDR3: CSARTGVEKLFF. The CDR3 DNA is TGCAGCGCACGGACGGGGGTCGAAAAACTGTTTTTT.

The CDR3 reads CASSTTGGNGNSPLHF. In nucleotides, the CDR3 is TGTGCCAGCTCAACGACAGGGGGCAACGGTAATTCACCCCTCCACTTT. V gene TRBV18 combines with J gene TRBJ1-6; 10 bases align to TRBD1. This CDR3 region has 16 residues. Germline values: CDR1 KGHSH, CDR2 LQKENI. Losses at the gene ends were 5 bases for V and 6 bases for J; bases not matched to a gene: 7.

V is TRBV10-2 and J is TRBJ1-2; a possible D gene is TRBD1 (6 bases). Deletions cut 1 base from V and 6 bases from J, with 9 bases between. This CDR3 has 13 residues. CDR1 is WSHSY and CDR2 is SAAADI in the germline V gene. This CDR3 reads CASSEWTENGYTF. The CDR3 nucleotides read TGCGCCAGCAGTGAGTGGACAGAAAATGGCTACACCTTC.

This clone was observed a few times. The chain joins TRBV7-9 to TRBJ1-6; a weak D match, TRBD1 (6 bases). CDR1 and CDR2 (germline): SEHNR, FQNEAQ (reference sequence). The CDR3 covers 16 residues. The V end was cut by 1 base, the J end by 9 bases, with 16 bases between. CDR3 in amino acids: CASSLVSGQGISPLHF. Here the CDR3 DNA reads TGTGCCAGCAGCTTAGTCTCTGGCCAGGGGATTTCACCCCTCCACTTT. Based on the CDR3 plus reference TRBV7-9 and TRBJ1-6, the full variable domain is DTGVSQNPRHKITKRGQNVTFRCDPISEHNRLYWYRQTLGQGPEFLTYFQNEAQLEKSRLLSDRFSAERPKGSFSTLEIQRTEQGDSAMYLCASSLVSGQGISPLHFGNGTRLTVT.

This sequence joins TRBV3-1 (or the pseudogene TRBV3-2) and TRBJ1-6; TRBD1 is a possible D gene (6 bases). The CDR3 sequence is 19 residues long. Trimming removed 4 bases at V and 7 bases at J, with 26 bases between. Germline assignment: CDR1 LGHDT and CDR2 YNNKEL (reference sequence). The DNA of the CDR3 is TGTGCCAGCAGCCCCTCCCCCGCGACAGGCATCATAGCGAATTCACCCCTCCACTTT. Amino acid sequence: CASSPSPATGIIANSPLHF.

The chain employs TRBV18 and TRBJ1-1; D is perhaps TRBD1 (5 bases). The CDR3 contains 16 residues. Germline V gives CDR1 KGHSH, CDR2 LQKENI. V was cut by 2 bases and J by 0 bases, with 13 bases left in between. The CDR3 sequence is CASSPSRAELNTEAFF. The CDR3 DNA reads TGTGCCAGCTCACCAAGCAGGGCAGAACTGAACACTGAAGCTTTCTTT.

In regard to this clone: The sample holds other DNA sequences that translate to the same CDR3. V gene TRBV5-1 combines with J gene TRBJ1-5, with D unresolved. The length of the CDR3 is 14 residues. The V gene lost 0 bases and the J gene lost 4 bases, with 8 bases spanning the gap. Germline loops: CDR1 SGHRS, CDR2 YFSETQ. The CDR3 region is CASSLDTGNQPQHF. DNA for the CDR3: TGCGCCAGCAGCTTGGACACGGGGAATCAGCCCCAGCATTTT. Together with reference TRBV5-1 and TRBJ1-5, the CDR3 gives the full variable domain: KAGVTQTPRYLIKTRGQQVTLSCSPISGHRSVSWYQQTPGQGLQFLFEYFSETQRNKGNFPGRFSGRQFSNSRSEMNVSTLELGDSALYLCASSLDTGNQPQHFGDGTRLSIL.

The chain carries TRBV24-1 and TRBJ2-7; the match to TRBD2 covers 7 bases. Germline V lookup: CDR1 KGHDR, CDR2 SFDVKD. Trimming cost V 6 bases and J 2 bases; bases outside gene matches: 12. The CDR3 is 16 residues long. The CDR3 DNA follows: TGTGCCACCAGTAGGAGGGTGGGGGGGAAGACCTACGAGCAGTACTTC. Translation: CATSRRVGGKTYEQYF.

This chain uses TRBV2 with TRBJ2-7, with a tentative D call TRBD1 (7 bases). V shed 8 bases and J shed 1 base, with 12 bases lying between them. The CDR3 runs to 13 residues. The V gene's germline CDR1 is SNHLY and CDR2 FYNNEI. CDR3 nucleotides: TGTGCCAGCCGGAGGGACAGATCCTACGAGCAGTACTTC. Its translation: CASRRDRSYEQYF. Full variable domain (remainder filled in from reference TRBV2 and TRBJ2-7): EPEVTQTPSHQVTQMGQEVILRCVPISNHLYFYWYRQILGQKVEFLVSFYNNEISEKSEIFDDQFSVERPDGSNFTLKIRSTKLEDSAMYFCASRRDRSYEQYFGPGTRLTVT.

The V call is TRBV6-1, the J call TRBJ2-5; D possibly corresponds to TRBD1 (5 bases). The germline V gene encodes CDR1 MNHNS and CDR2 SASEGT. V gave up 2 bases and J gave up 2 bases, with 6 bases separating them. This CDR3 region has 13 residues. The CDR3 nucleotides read TGTGCCAGCAGTGAAAGGGGACAAGAGACCCAGTACTTC. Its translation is CASSERGQETQYF.

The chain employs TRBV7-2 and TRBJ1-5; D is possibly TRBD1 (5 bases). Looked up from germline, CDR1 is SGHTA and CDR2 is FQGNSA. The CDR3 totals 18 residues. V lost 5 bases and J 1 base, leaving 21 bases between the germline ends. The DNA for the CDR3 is TGTGCCAGCAGCCTCCAAGCAGGGATTAGTTCAAGCAATCAGCCCCAGCATTTT. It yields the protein CASSLQAGISSSNQPQHF.

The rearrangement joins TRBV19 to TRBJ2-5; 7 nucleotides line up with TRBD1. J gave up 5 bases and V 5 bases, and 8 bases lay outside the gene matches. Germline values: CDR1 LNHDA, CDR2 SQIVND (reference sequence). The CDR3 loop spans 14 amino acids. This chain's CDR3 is CASSPFRGLETQYF. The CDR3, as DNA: TGTGCCAGTAGTCCGTTTAGGGGGCTGGAGACCCAGTACTTC.

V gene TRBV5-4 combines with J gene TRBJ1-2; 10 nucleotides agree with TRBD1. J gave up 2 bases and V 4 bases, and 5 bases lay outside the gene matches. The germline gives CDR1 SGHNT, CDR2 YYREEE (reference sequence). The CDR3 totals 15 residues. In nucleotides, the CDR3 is TGTGCCAGCAGCCACCGGGACAGGGGCAACTATGGCTACACCTTC. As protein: CASSHRDRGNYGYTF. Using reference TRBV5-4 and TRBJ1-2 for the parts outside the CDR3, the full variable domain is ETGVTQSPTHLIKTRGQQVTLRCSSQSGHNTVSWYQQALGQGPQFIFQYYREEENGRGNFPPRFSGLQFPNYSSELNVNALELDDSALYLCASSHRDRGNYGYTFGSGTRLTVV.

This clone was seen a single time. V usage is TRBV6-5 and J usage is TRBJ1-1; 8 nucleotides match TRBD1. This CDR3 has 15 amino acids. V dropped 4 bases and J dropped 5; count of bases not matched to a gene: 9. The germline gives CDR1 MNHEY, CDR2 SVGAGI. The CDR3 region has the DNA TGTGCCAGCAGTTTGGACAGGGATGCGGGTACTGAAGCTTTCTTT. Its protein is CASSLDRDAGTEAFF.